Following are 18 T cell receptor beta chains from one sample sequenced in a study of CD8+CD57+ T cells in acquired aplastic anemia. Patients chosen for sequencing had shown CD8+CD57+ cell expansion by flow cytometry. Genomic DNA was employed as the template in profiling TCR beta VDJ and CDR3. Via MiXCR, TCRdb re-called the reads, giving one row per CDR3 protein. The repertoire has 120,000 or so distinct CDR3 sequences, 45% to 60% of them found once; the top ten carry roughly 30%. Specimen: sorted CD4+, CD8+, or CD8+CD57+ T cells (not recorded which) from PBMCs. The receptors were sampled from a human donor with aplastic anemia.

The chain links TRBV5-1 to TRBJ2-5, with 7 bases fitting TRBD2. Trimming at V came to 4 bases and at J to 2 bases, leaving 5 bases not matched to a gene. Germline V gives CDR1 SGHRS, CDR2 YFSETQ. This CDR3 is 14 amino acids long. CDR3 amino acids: CASSVSGYQETQYF. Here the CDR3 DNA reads TGCGCCAGCAGCGTTAGCGGGTATCAAGAGACCCAGTACTTC. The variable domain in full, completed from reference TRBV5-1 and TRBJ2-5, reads KAGVTQTPRYLIKTRGQQVTLSCSPISGHRSVSWYQQTPGQGLQFLFEYFSETQRNKGNFPGRFSGRQFSNSRSEMNVSTLELGDSALYLCASSVSGYQETQYFGPGTRLLVL.

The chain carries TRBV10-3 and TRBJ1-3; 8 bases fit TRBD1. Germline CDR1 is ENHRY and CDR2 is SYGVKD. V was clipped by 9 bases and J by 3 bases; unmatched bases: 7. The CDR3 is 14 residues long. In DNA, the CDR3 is TGTGCCATAACAGGGGGAGTCGGTGGAAACACCATATATTTT. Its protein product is CAITGGVGGNTIYF.

The CDR3 here is CATGRDVTGGETAQYF. The DNA for the CDR3 is TGTGCCACGGGCAGAGATGTCACAGGGGGCGAGACGGCCCAGTACTTC. The chain carries TRBV15 and TRBJ2-5; 9 nucleotides match TRBD1. The CDR3 totals 16 residues. Germline values: CDR1 LNHNV, CDR2 YYDKDF (reference sequence). V lost 9 bases and J lost 9; bases outside the gene matches: 20.

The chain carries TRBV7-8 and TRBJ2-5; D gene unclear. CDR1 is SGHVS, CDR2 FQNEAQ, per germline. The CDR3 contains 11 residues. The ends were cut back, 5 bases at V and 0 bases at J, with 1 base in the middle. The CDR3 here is CASSHQETQYF. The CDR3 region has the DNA TGTGCCAGCAGCCACCAAGAGACCCAGTACTTC.

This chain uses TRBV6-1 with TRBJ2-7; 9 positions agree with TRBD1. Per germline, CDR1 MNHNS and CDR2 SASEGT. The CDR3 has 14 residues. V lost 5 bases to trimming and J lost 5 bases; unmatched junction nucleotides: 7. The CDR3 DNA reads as TGTGCCAGCAGTCCCGGGACAGGGATCCACGAGCAGTACTTC. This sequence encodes CASSPGTGIHEQYF.

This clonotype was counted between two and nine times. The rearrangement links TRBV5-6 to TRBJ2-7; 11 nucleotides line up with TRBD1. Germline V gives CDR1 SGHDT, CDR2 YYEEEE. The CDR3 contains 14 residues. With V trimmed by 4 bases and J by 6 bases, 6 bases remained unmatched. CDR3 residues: CASSPGTGGGEQYF. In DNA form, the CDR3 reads TGTGCCAGCAGCCCCGGGACAGGGGGTGGCGAGCAGTACTTC.

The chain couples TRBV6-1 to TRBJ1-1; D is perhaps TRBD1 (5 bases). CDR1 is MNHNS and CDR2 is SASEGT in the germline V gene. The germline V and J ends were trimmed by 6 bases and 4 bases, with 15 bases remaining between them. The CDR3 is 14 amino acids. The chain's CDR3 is CASREGLAGTEAFF. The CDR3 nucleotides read TGTGCCAGCAGGGAGGGACTGGCAGGCACTGAAGCTTTCTTT.

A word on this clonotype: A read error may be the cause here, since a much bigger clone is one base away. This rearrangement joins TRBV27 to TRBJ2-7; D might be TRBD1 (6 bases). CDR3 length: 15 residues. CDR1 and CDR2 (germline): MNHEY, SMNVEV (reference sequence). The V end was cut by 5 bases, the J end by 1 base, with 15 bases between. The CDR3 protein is CASSPSGTTSYEQYF. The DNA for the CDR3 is TGTGCCAGCAGTCCCTCCGGGACAACGTCCTACGAGCAGTACTTC.

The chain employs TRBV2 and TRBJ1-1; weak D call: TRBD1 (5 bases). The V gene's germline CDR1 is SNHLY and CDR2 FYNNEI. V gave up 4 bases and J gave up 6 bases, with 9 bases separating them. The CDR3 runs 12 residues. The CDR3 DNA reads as TGTGCCAGCAGTGGCCGGGGCCCTGAAGCTTTCTTT. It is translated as CASSGRGPEAFF.

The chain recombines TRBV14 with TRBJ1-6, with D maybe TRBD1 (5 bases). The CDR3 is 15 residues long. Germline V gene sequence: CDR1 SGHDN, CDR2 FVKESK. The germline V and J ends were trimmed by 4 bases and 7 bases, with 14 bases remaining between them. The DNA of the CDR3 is TGTGCCAGCAGCCCCCGACAGAAGCTGAATTCACCCCTCCACTTT. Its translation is CASSPRQKLNSPLHF.

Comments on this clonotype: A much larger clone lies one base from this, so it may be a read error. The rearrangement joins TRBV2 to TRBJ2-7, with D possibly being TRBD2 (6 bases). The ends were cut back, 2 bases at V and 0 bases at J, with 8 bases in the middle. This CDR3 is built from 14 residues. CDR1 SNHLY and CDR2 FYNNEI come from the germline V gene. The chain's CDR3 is CASSEHSGSYEQYF. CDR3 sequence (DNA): TGTGCCAGCAGTGAACATAGCGGCTCCTACGAGCAGTACTTC. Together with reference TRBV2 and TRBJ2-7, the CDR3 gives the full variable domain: EPEVTQTPSHQVTQMGQEVILRCVPISNHLYFYWYRQILGQKVEFLVSFYNNEISEKSEIFDDQFSVERPDGSNFTLKIRSTKLEDSAMYFCASSEHSGSYEQYFGPGTRLTVT.

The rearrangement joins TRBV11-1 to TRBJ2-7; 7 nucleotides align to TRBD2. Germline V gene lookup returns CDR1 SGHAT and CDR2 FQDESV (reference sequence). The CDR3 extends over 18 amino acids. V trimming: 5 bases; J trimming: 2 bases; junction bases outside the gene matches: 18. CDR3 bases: TGTGCCAGCAGCCCGTTTGGGGTTGGCGGGAGTTCCCCCTACGAGCAGTACTTC. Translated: CASSPFGVGGSSPYEQYF.

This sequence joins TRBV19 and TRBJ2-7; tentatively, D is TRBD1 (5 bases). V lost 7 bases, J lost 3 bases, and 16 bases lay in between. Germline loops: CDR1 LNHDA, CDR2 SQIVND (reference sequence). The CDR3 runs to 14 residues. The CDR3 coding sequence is TGTGCCAGTACCCCAGGGATGGGTCTCTACGAGCAGTACTTC. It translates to CASTPGMGLYEQYF. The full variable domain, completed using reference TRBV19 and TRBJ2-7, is DGGITQSPKYLFRKEGQNVTLSCEQNLNHDAMYWYRQDPGQGLRLIYYSQIVNDFQKGDIAEGYSVSREKKESFPLTVTSAQKNPTAFYLCASTPGMGLYEQYFGPGTRLTVT.

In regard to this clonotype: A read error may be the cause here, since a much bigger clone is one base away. CDR3 coding DNA: TGTGCCATCAGTTACGGGACAATGTATGGCTACACCTTC. Translated, it gives CAISYGTMYGYTF. The chain combines TRBV10-3 with TRBJ1-2; a possible D gene is TRBD1 (6 bases). Germline V gene lookup returns CDR1 ENHRY and CDR2 SYGVKD. V shed 5 bases and J shed 5 bases, with 12 bases lying between them. The CDR3 has 13 amino acids.

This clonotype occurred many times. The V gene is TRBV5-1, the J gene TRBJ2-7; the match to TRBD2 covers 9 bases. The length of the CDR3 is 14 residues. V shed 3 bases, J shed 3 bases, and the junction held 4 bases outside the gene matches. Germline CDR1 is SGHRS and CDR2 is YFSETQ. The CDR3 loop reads CASSSAGGVYEQYF. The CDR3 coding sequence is TGCGCCAGCAGCTCAGCGGGAGGAGTCTACGAGCAGTACTTC.

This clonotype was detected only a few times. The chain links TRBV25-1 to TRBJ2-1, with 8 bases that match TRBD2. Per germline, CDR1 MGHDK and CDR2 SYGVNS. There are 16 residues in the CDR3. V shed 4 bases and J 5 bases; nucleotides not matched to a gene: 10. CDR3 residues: CASSALAREADNEQFF. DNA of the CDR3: TGTGCCAGCAGTGCCTTGGCGCGGGAGGCCGACAATGAGCAGTTCTTC.

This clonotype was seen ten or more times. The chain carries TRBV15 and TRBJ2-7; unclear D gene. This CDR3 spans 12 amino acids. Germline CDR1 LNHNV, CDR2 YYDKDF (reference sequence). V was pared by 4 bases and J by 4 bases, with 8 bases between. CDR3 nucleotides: TGTGCCACCAGCACAGGAAGGTACGAGCAGTACTTC. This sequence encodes CATSTGRYEQYF.

CDR3 loop: CASSESDRLNYGYTF. The CDR3 DNA sequence: TGTGCCAGCAGTGAATCAGACAGACTTAACTATGGCTACACCTTC. This rearrangement joins TRBV25-1 to TRBJ1-2; D is possibly TRBD1 (5 bases). Germline CDR1 reads MGHDK; CDR2 reads SYGVNS. Deletions cut 1 base from V and 1 base from J, with 10 bases between. This CDR3 spans 15 amino acids.